This T cell receptor (beta chain) was identified during a study of graft-versus-host responses after intestinal transplantation. Trimming shortened V by 4 bases and J by 6 bases, and 13 bases separated the two germline ends. This CDR3 comprises 14 residues. Germline CDR1 is SGHNT and CDR2 is YYREEE (reference sequence). Sequencing was performed with immunoSEQ multiplex PCR; in TCRdb, only in-frame clones are kept and a portion is missing. The repertoire has tens of thousands of clones, around 95% of them found once; the top ten carry around 0.21%. As concerns this clone: Its cognate antigen is unknown.

Sequencing used unstimulated CD8+ T cells sorted from spleen or lymph node cells, obtained before transplant. This rearrangement joins TRBV5-4 to TRBJ2-2; a possible D gene is TRBD1 (5 bases). This TCR derives from a human donor who was the organ donor for an intestinal transplant. This CDR3 is CASSEDLGPGELFF. CDR3 DNA: TGTGCCAGCAGCGAAGACCTGGGGCCCGGGGAGCTGTTTTTT.